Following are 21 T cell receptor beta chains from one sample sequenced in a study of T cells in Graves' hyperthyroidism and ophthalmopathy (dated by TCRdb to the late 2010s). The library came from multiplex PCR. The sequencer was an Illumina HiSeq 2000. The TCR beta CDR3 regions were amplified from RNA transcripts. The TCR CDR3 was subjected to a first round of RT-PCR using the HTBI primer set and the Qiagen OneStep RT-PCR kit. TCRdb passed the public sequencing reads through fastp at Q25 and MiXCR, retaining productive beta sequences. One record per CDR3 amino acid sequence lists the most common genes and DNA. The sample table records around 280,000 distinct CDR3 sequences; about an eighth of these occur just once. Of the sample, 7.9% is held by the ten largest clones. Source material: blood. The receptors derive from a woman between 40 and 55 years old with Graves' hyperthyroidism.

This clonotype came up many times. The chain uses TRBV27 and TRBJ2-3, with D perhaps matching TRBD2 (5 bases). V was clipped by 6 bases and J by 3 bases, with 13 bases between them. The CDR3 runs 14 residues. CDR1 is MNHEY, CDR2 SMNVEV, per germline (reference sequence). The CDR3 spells CASRPAGGTDTQYF. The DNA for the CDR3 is TGTGCCAGCAGGCCTGCGGGTGGGACAGATACGCAGTATTTT.

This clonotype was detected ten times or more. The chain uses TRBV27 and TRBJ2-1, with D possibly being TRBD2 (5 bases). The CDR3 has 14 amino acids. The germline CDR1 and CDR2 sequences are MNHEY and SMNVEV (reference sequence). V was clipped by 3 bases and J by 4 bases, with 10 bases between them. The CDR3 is CASSFPRRYNEQFF. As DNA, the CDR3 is TGTGCCAGCAGTTTCCCTCGGAGGTACAATGAGCAGTTCTTC.

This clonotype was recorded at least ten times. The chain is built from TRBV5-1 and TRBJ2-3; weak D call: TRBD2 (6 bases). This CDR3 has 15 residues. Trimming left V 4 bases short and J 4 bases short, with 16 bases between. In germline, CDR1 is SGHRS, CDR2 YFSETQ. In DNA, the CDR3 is TGCGCCAGCAGCGTGGGACGGGGGATAGCAGATACGCAGTATTTT. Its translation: CASSVGRGIADTQYF. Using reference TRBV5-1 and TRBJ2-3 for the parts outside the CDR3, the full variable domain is KAGVTQTPRYLIKTRGQQVTLSCSPISGHRSVSWYQQTPGQGLQFLFEYFSETQRNKGNFPGRFSGRQFSNSRSEMNVSTLELGDSALYLCASSVGRGIADTQYFGPGTRLTVL.

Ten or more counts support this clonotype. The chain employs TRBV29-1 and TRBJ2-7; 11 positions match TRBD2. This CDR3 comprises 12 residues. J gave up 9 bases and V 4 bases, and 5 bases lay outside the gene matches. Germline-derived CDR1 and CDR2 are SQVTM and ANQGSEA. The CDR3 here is CSVVGTSGRQYF. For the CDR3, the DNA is TGCAGCGTTGTAGGGACTAGCGGAAGGCAGTACTTC.

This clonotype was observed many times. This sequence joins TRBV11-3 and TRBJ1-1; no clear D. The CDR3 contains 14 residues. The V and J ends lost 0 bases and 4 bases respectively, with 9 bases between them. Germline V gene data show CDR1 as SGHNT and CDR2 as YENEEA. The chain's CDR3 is CASSLEGLLTEAFF. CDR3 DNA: TGTGCCAGCAGCTTAGAAGGACTTCTCACTGAAGCTTTCTTT.

The CDR3 nucleotides read TGCAGTGCGTCGGCAGGGGCCGACTATGGCTACACCTTC. Translation: CSASAGADYGYTF. The rearrangement uses TRBV20-1 and TRBJ1-2; the D gene is possibly TRBD1 (6 bases). The germline CDR1 and CDR2 sequences are DFQATT and SNEGSKA (reference sequence). The CDR3 length is 13 residues. The germline V and J ends were trimmed by 6 bases and 3 bases, with 14 bases remaining between them.

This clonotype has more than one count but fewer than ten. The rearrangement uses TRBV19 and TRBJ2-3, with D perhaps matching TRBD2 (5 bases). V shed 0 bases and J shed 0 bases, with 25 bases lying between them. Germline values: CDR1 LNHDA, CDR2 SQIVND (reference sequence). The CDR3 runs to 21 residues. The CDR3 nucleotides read TGTGCCAGTAGTATAGATCTATTCGCGGGTGAGCTCCGAACTAGCACAGATACGCAGTATTTT. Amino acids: CASSIDLFAGELRTSTDTQYF.

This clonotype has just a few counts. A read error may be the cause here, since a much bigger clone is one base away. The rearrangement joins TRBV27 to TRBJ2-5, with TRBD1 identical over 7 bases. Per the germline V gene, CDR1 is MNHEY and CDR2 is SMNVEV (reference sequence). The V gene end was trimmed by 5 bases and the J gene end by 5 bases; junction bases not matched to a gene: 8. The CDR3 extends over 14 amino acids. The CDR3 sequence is CASSKDRVPETQYF. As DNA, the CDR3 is TGTGCCAGCAGTAAAGACAGGGTTCCCGAGACCCAGTACTTC.

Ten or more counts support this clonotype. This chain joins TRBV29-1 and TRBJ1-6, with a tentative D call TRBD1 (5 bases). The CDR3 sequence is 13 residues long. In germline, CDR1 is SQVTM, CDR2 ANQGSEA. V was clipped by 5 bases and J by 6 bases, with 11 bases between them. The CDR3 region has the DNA TGCAGCGTTTCAGACAGCGTTAATTCACCCCTCCACTTT. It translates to CSVSDSVNSPLHF.

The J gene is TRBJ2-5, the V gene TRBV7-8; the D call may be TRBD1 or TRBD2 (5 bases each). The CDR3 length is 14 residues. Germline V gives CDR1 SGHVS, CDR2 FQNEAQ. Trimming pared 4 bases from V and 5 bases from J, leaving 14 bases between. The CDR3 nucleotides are TGTGCCAGCAGCTACAGTGCCGAGGGGGAGACCCAGTACTTC. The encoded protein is CASSYSAEGETQYF.

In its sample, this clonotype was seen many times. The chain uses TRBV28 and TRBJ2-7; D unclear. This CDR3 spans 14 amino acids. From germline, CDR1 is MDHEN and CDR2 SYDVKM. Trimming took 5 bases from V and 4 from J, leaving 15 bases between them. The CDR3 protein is CASSASPLVYEQYF. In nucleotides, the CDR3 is TGTGCCAGCAGTGCCTCACCTCTCGTTTACGAGCAGTACTTC.

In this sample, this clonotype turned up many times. The CDR3, as DNA: TGTGCCAGCAGCTCTTTTAGCGGGAGTCGGGATACGCAGTATTTT. Its protein product is CASSSFSGSRDTQYF. The V gene is TRBV27, the J gene TRBJ2-3; 9 positions match TRBD2. Looked up from germline, CDR1 is MNHEY and CDR2 is SMNVEV (reference sequence). Trimming took 6 bases from V and 6 from J; bases not matched to a gene: 10. This CDR3 region has 15 residues.

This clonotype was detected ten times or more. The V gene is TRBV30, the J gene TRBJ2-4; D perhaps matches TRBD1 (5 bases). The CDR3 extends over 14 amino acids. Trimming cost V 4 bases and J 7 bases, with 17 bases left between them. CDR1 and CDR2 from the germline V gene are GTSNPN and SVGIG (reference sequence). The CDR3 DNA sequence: TGTGCCTGGACGGTAACAGGCCTTGGGAACATTCAGTACTTC. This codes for CAWTVTGLGNIQYF.

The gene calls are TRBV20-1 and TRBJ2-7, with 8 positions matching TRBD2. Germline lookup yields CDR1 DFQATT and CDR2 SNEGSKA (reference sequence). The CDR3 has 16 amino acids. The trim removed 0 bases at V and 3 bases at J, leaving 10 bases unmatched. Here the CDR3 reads CSARDPWASGSYEQYF. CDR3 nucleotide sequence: TGCAGTGCTAGAGATCCTTGGGCCAGCGGGAGCTACGAGCAGTACTTC.

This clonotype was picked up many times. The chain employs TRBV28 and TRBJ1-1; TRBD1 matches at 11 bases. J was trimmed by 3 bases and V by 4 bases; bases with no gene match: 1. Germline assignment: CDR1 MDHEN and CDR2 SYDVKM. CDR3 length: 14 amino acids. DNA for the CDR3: TGTGCCAGCAGTTCGGGACAGGGGGACACTGAAGCTTTCTTT. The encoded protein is CASSSGQGDTEAFF.

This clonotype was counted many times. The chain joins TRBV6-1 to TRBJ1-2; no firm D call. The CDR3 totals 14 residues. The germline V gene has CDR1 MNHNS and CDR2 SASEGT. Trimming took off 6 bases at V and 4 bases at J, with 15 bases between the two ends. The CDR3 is CASRSRGGGYGYTF. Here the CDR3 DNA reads TGTGCCAGCAGATCCCGGGGAGGAGGCTATGGCTACACCTTC.

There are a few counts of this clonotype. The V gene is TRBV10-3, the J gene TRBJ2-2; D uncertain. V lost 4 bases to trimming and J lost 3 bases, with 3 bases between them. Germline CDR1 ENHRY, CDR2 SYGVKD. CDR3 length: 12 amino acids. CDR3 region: CAISAHTGELFF. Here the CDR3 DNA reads TGTGCCATCAGTGCTCACACCGGGGAGCTGTTTTTT.

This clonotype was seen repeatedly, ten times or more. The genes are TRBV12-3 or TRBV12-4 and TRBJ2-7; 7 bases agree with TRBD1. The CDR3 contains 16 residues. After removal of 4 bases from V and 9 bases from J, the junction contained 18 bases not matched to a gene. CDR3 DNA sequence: TGTGCCAGCAGTTCCCGGGACAGCCTAGAGCTATATATGCAGTACTTC. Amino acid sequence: CASSSRDSLELYMQYF.

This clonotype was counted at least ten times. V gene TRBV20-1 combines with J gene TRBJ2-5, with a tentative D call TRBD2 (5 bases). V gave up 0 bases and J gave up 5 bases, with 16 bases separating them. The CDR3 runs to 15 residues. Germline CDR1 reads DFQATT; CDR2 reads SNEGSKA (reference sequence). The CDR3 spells CSARDPGSFVETQYF. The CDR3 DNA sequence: TGCAGTGCTAGAGATCCGGGGTCATTCGTGGAGACCCAGTACTTC.

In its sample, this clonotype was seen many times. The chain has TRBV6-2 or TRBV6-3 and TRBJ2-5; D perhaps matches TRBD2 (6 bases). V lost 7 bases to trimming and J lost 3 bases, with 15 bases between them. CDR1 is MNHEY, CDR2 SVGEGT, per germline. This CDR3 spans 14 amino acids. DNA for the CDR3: TGTGCCAGCAATGAACCGGGAGATAAAGAGACCCAGTACTTC. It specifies CASNEPGDKETQYF.

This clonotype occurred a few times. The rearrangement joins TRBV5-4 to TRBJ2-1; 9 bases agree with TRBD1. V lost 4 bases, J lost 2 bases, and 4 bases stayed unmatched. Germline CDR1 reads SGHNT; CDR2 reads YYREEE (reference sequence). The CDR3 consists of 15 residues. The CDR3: CASSPRTGAYNEQFF. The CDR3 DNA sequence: TGTGCCAGCAGCCCCAGGACAGGGGCCTACAATGAGCAGTTCTTC.